The sample holds one count of the clone carrying this T cell receptor (beta chain). Its target is unknown. The authors reverse transcribed all of the isolated RNA, so sequencing captured expressed TCRB transcripts. Profiling relied on immunoSEQ multiplex PCR, and the TCRdb table lists in-frame clones only, not all of them. The sample has fewer than 300,000 clones, 20% seen once. Germline V CDR1 and CDR2: LGHNA, YSLEER. With 0 bases removed from V and 6 bases from J, the gap between germline ends came to 21 bases. CDR3 length: 17 amino acids. This record belongs to a study of beta chain features in type 1 diabetes. CD4+ naive, central memory, regulatory and stem cell-like memory subsets were isolated by sorting on CD45RO/CCR7/CD25/CD127/CD95/CD27. Whole-study results and caveats: PCR might favor shorter templates, equally in patients and controls. Shorter TCRB CDR3s, moderately but significantly so, were found in Type 1 diabetes patients in all four CD4+ subsets.

This TCR was sampled from a woman in her thirties or forties with type 1 diabetes. The sequenced sample consisted of naive CD4+ T cells from blood. This chain links TRBV4-3 with TRBJ2-7; weak D call: TRBD1 (5 bases). CDR3 bases: TGCGCCAGCAGCCAAGATACTATGTCGCAGGGAAAGTCCGAGCAGTACTTC. Encoded protein: CASSQDTMSQGKSEQYF.